The 22 T cell receptor beta chains below come from one sample, sequenced in a study of OX40 agonist ivuxolimab in advanced cancers. Using immunoSEQ multiplex PCR, the repertoire was profiled, and TCRdb retains in-frame clones only, with some absent. The sample has about 55,000 clones; about nine tenths are singletons. Sample: CD4+ or CD8+ T cells sorted from blood, taken in a trial of the OX40 agonist ivuxolimab. These receptor sequences come from an adult with an advanced solid tumor such as melanoma, head and neck, liver or kidney cancer.

V and J are TRBV5-1 and TRBJ2-7, with 8 bases fitting TRBD2. The CDR3 extends over 15 amino acids. Per the germline V gene, CDR1 is SGHRS and CDR2 is YFSETQ. V dropped 0 bases and J dropped 3; count of bases not matched to a gene: 5. The CDR3 spells CASSLETGTSYEQYF. The CDR3 coding sequence is TGCGCCAGCAGCTTGGAAACCGGGACTAGCTACGAGCAGTACTTC.

The chain employs TRBV7-6 and TRBJ1-1; possibly TRBD1 for D (5 bases). CDR3 length: 18 residues. CDR1 is SGHVS and CDR2 is FNYEAQ in the germline V gene. Between the trimmed V and J ends, which lost 5 bases and 3 bases, there was a span of 25 bases. The CDR3 protein is CASSLMGGSVGKDTEAFF. Here the CDR3 DNA reads TGTGCCAGCAGCCTTATGGGGGGTAGCGTTGGTAAGGACACTGAAGCTTTCTTT.

The rearrangement uses TRBV27 and TRBJ2-5, with 8 bases that match TRBD1. The ends lost 5 bases at V and 4 bases at J; junction bases unmatched: 9. The CDR3 is 15 amino acids. Germline V CDR1 and CDR2: MNHEY, SMNVEV (reference sequence). CDR3: CASSPWTGLVETQYF. CDR3 bases: TGTGCCAGCAGTCCCTGGACAGGGTTGGTAGAGACCCAGTACTTC.

The chain links TRBV28 to TRBJ1-1; 8 positions match TRBD1. This CDR3 contains 13 residues. V shed 5 bases and J 4 bases; nucleotides not matched to a gene: 3. The germline CDR1 and CDR2 sequences are MDHEN and SYDVKM. The CDR3 nucleotides read TGTGCCAGCAGTGCGGGACAGGTCACTGAAGCTTTCTTT. Amino acid sequence: CASSAGQVTEAFF.

The V gene is TRBV5-1, the J gene TRBJ2-7, with D perhaps TRBD2 (6 bases). V lost 0 bases and J 6 bases, leaving 16 bases between the germline ends. Germline CDR1 SGHRS, CDR2 YFSETQ. The CDR3 is made up of 15 amino acids. CDR3 DNA: TGCGCCAGCAGCTTGGGTCTAGCGCAAATGGGCGAGCAGTACTTC. It specifies CASSLGLAQMGEQYF.

The chain combines TRBV18 with TRBJ2-7, with TRBD2 identical over 11 bases. The V segment lost 4 bases and the J segment 6 bases; nucleotides outside the gene matches: 2. The CDR3 loop spans 13 amino acids. From germline, CDR1 is KGHSH and CDR2 LQKENI. This CDR3 reads CASSLGTSGEQYF. The CDR3 DNA reads as TGTGCCAGCTCACTAGGGACTAGCGGCGAGCAGTACTTC.

The gene calls are TRBV5-1 and TRBJ2-3; 7 bases match TRBD2. The CDR3 is made up of 15 amino acids. After removal of 1 base from V and 1 base from J, the junction contained 3 bases not matched to a gene. The V gene's germline CDR1 is SGHRS and CDR2 YFSETQ. CDR3 nucleotide sequence: TGCGCCAGCAGCTTGCTGAGCGGGGGCACAGATACGCAGTATTTT. Protein sequence: CASSLLSGGTDTQYF.

V and J are TRBV30 and TRBJ1-5; tentatively, D is TRBD1 (6 bases). The V gene's germline CDR1 is GTSNPN and CDR2 SVGIG (reference sequence). V lost 2 bases and J 3 bases, leaving 14 bases between the germline ends. The length of the CDR3 is 15 residues. DNA of the CDR3: TGTGCCTGGAGTACTCGTGACAGGAACAATCAGCCCCAGCATTTT. Its translation: CAWSTRDRNNQPQHF.

This chain joins TRBV5-6 and TRBJ1-1, with TRBD1 identical over 8 bases. Trimming took 4 bases from V and 3 from J; bases not matched to a gene: 5. In germline, CDR1 is SGHDT, CDR2 YYEEEE. CDR3 size: 14 residues. The CDR3 DNA follows: TGTGCCAGCAGCGGAGACAGGGGAGACACTGAAGCTTTCTTT. This sequence encodes CASSGDRGDTEAFF. The full variable domain, completed using reference TRBV5-6 and TRBJ1-1, is DAGVTQSPTHLIKTRGQQVTLRCSPKSGHDTVSWYQQALGQGPQFIFQYYEEEERQRGNFPDRFSGHQFPNYSSELNVNALLLGDSALYLCASSGDRGDTEAFFGQGTRLTVV.

This chain links TRBV2 with TRBJ1-2; possible D gene TRBD1, 6 bases. The CDR3 loop spans 15 amino acids. CDR1 and CDR2 from the germline V gene are SNHLY and FYNNEI. The V end lost 5 bases, the J end lost 8 bases, and 21 bases lay between the germline ends. CDR3 protein: CASSSVPGTPAGYTF. In DNA form, the CDR3 reads TGTGCCAGCAGTTCCGTCCCCGGGACACCGGCGGGCTACACCTTC.

The chain links TRBV5-1 to TRBJ2-3; perhaps TRBD1 as D (6 bases). The CDR3 has 15 amino acids. Germline CDR1 and CDR2: SGHRS and YFSETQ. V lost 4 bases to trimming and J lost 4 bases, with 16 bases between them. The CDR3 is CASSPGQLGADTQYF. As DNA, the CDR3 is TGCGCCAGCAGCCCCGGACAGCTTGGCGCAGATACGCAGTATTTT.

The rearrangement joins TRBV11-2 to TRBJ1-1, with D uncertain. V was cut by 0 bases and J by 0 bases, with 20 bases left in between. Germline lookup yields CDR1 SGHAT and CDR2 FQNNGV. CDR3 length: 19 residues. CDR3 protein: CASSLDSVWRSFMNTEAFF. CDR3 nucleotide sequence: TGTGCCAGCAGCTTAGATTCTGTATGGAGAAGCTTCATGAACACTGAAGCTTTCTTT.

The chain recombines TRBV6-1 with TRBJ2-5, with D perhaps TRBD1 or TRBD2 (5 bases each). This CDR3 is built from 13 residues. Germline values: CDR1 MNHNS, CDR2 SASEGT. V was pared by 6 bases and J by 5 bases, with 13 bases between. Here the CDR3 reads CASRGVLWETQYF. CDR3 bases: TGTGCCAGCAGGGGGGTCCTCTGGGAGACCCAGTACTTC.

The chain has TRBV9 and TRBJ2-3; D ambiguous. This CDR3 spans 14 amino acids. In germline, CDR1 is SGDLS, CDR2 YYNGEE. Between the trimmed V and J ends, which lost 2 bases and 4 bases, there was a span of 11 bases. The CDR3 loop reads CASSVTVSADTQYF. In nucleotides, the CDR3 is TGTGCCAGCAGCGTGACCGTAAGTGCAGATACGCAGTATTTT.

This chain links TRBV6-5 with TRBJ1-6; unclear D gene. From germline, CDR1 is MNHEY and CDR2 SVGAGI. The CDR3 extends over 13 amino acids. V shed 5 bases and J shed 9 bases, with 11 bases lying between them. CDR3 nucleotide sequence: TGTGCCAGCAGTCGGAACGTCTTTTCACCCCTCCACTTT. Translation: CASSRNVFSPLHF.

The chain recombines TRBV28 with TRBJ2-5; 11 positions match TRBD2. This CDR3 has 16 amino acids. V was pared by 4 bases and J by 1 base, with 5 bases of the junction left unmatched. Germline V lookup: CDR1 MDHEN, CDR2 SYDVKM. The chain's CDR3 is CASSSPLAGVQETQYF. The CDR3 DNA sequence: TGTGCCAGCAGTTCACCACTAGCGGGGGTCCAAGAGACCCAGTACTTC.

The chain employs TRBV27 and TRBJ1-4; perhaps TRBD1 as D (6 bases). Germline V gives CDR1 MNHEY, CDR2 SMNVEV (reference sequence). CDR3 length: 16 residues. The V gene lost 6 bases and the J gene lost 8 bases, with 22 bases spanning the gap. The CDR3 loop is CASSLGTGQIHEKLFF. The CDR3 DNA is TGTGCCAGCAGCCTTGGAACGGGACAAATCCACGAAAAACTGTTTTTT.

The chain has TRBV13 and TRBJ2-1; D call uncertain. CDR1 and CDR2 from the germline V gene are PRHDT and FYEKMQ (reference sequence). Between the trimmed V and J ends, which lost 5 bases and 12 bases, there was a span of 17 bases. The CDR3 runs to 13 residues. The CDR3 bases are TGTGCCAGCAGCCCGCGGACGGCGTTCGGGCAGTTCTTC. This translates into CASSPRTAFGQFF.

CDR3 in amino acids: CASSLGGLAKLFF. The CDR3 nucleotides read TGCGCCAGCAGTCTGGGGGGGTTGGCAAAACTGTTTTTT. This chain uses TRBV5-1 with TRBJ1-4; a possible D gene is TRBD1 (5 bases). The CDR3 is 13 amino acids. CDR1 is SGHRS, CDR2 YFSETQ, per germline. The V end lost 5 bases, the J end lost 10 bases, and 15 bases lay between the germline ends.

The chain joins TRBV5-1 to TRBJ2-5; D may be TRBD2 (5 bases). The CDR3 contains 15 residues. Germline V gene sequence: CDR1 SGHRS, CDR2 YFSETQ. This CDR3 reads CVTGQDGGFQETQYF. For the CDR3, the DNA is TGCGTCACCGGTCAGGACGGAGGATTCCAAGAGACCCAGTACTTC.

V gene TRBV19 combines with J gene TRBJ1-5; 12 bases agree with TRBD1. Looked up from germline, CDR1 is LNHDA and CDR2 is SQIVND (reference sequence). This CDR3 has 15 amino acids. V gave up 4 bases and J gave up 7 bases; unmatched junction bases: 5. CDR3 loop: CASSTTGTGGQPQHF. The CDR3 bases are TGTGCCAGTAGTACCACCGGGACAGGGGGCCAGCCCCAGCATTTT.

This chain connects TRBV6-1 to TRBJ1-2; tentatively, D is TRBD1 (5 bases). CDR1 is MNHNS, CDR2 SASEGT, per germline. Trimming left V 2 bases short and J 7 bases short, with 11 bases between. The CDR3 has 13 residues. This CDR3 reads CASSENQGGGYTF. The DNA for the CDR3 is TGTGCCAGCAGTGAAAACCAGGGTGGTGGCTACACCTTC.